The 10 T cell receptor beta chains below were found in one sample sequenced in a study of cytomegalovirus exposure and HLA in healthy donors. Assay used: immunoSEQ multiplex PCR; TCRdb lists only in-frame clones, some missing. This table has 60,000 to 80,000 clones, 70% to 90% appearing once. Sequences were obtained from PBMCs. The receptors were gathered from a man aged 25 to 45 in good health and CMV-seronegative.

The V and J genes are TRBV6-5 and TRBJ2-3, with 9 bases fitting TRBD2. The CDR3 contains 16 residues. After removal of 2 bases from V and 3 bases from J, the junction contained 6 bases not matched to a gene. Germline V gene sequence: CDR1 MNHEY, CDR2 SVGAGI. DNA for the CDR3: TGTGCCAGCAGTTACGCCCTAGCGGGGAAGACAGATACGCAGTATTTT. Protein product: CASSYALAGKTDTQYF.

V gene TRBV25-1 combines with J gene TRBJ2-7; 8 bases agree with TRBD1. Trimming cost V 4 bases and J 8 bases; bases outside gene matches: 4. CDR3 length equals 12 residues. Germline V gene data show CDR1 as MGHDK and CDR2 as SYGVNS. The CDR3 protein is CASSGRTGKQYF. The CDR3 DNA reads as TGTGCCAGCAGTGGACGGACAGGGAAGCAGTACTTC.

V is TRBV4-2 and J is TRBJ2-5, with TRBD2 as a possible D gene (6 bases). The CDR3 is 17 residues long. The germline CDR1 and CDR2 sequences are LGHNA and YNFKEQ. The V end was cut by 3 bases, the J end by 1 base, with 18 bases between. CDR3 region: CASSQGELGEAQETQYF. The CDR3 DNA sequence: TGTGCCAGCAGCCAGGGCGAACTAGGGGAGGCCCAAGAGACCCAGTACTTC.

The chain's CDR3 is CASSPWDFTDTQYF. The DNA for the CDR3 is TGTGCCAGCAGCCCCTGGGACTTCACAGATACGCAGTATTTT. The genes are TRBV14 and TRBJ2-3; D perhaps matches TRBD2 (6 bases). The V gene's germline CDR1 is SGHDN and CDR2 FVKESK. The CDR3 has 14 residues. Between the trimmed V and J ends, which lost 4 bases and 2 bases, there was a span of 10 bases. The full variable domain, in which reference TRBV14 and TRBJ2-3 provide the parts outside the CDR3, is EAGVTQFPSHSVIEKGQTVTLRCDPISGHDNLYWYRRVMGKEIKFLLHFVKESKQDESGMPNNRFLAERTGGTYSTLKVQPAELEDSGVYFCASSPWDFTDTQYFGPGTRLTVL.

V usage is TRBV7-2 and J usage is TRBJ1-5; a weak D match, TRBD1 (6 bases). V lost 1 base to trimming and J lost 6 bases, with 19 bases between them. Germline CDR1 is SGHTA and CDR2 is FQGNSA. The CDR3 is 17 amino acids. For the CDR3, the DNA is TGTGCCAGCAGCTTAGACTTTTGGCAGGGGTCGCCTCAGCCCCAGCATTTT. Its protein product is CASSLDFWQGSPQPQHF.

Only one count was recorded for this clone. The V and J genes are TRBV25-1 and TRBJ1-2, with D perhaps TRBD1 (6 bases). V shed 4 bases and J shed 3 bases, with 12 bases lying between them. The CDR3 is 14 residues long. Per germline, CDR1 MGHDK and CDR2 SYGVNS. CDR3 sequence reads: CASSVGDRHYGYTF. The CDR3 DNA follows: TGTGCCAGCAGTGTGGGAGACAGGCACTATGGCTACACCTTC.

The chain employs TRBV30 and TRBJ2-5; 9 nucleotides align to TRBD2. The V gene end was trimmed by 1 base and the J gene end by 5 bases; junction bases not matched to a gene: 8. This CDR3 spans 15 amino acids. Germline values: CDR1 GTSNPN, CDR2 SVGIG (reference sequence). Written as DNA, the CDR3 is TGTGCCTGGAGTGGAGCGGGAGGTGGTTTGGAGACCCAGTACTTC. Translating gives CAWSGAGGGLETQYF.

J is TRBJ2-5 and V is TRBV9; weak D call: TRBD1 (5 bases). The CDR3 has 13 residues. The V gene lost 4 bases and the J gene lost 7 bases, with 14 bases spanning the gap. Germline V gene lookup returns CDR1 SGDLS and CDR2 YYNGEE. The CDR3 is CASSTRDSGTQYF. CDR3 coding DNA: TGTGCCAGCAGCACCAGGGATTCAGGGACCCAGTACTTC.

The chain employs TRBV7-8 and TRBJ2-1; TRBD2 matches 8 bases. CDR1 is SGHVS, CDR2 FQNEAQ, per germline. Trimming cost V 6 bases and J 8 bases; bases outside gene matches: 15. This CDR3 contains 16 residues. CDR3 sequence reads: CASSSSSGTSIYEQFF. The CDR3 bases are TGTGCCAGCAGTTCTTCCTCCGGGACTAGTATATATGAGCAGTTCTTC.

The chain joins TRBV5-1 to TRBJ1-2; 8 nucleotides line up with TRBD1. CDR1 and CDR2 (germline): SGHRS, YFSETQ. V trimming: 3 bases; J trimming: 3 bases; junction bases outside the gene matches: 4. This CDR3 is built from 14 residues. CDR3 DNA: TGCGCCAGCAGCTGGCAGGGGGCGGACTATGGCTACACCTTC. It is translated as CASSWQGADYGYTF.